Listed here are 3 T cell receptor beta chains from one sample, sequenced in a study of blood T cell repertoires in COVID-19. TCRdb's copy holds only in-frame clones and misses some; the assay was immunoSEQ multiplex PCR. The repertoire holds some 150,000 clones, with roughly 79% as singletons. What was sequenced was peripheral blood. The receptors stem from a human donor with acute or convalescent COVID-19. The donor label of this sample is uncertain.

The CDR3 DNA is TGTGCCAGCACGGCGGAACCCGCTGAAGCTTTCTTT. Translating it yields CASTAEPAEAFF. This rearrangement joins TRBV28 to TRBJ1-1; D call uncertain. Trimming removed 7 bases at V and 6 bases at J, with 12 bases between. The CDR3 totals 12 residues. Per germline, CDR1 MDHEN and CDR2 SYDVKM.

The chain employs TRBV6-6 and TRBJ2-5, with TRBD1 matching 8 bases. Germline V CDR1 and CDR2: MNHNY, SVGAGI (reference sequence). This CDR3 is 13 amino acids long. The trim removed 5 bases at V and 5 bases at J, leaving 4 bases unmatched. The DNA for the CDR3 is TGTGCCAGCAGTCCCCGGGACAGGGAGACCCAGTACTTC. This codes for CASSPRDRETQYF.

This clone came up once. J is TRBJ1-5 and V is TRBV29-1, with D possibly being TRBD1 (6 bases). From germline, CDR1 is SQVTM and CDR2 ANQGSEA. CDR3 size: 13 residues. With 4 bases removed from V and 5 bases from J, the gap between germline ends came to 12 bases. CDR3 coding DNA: TGCAGCGTTGGGAGAGGACAGCATCAGCCCCAGCATTTT. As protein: CSVGRGQHQPQHF.